This TCR beta chain was identified in a study of cytomegalovirus exposure and HLA in healthy donors. Study-wide results and caveats: In an earlier analysis, in 620 or so donors, most V segments appeared productive either ~87% or ~30% of the time. A list of 164 TCR beta chains associated with cytomegalovirus was given. In a later analysis, specific HLA alleles were associated with over 15,000 TCR beta sequences at a 0.05 false discovery rate.

On this clone: Its antigen is still unknown.

It was with 60 Vbeta and 13 Jbeta primers that the PCR ran. Sequencing used immunoSEQ multiplex PCR; TCRdb keeps in-frame clones, though not all of them. The sample table sets out approximately 140,000 clones. V was trimmed by 2 bases and J by 2 bases, leaving 11 bases between them. The CDR3 runs 15 residues. Germline V gene sequence: CDR1 KGHSH, CDR2 LQKENI. This receptor was taken from a woman between 50 and 59 years old in good health and CMV-seronegative. The chain employs TRBV18 and TRBJ2-3; D uncertain. Sample: PBMCs. The CDR3 loop reads CASSPTTPYTDTQYF. CDR3 DNA: TGTGCCAGCTCACCAACGACACCCTACACAGATACGCAGTATTTT. The entire variable domain, with the rest obtained from reference TRBV18 and TRBJ2-3, is as follows: NAGVMQNPRHLVRRRGQEARLRCSPMKGHSHVYWYRQLPEEGLKFMVYLQKENIIDESGMPKERFSAEFPKEGPSILRIQQVVRGDSAAYFCASSPTTPYTDTQYFGPGTRLTVL.